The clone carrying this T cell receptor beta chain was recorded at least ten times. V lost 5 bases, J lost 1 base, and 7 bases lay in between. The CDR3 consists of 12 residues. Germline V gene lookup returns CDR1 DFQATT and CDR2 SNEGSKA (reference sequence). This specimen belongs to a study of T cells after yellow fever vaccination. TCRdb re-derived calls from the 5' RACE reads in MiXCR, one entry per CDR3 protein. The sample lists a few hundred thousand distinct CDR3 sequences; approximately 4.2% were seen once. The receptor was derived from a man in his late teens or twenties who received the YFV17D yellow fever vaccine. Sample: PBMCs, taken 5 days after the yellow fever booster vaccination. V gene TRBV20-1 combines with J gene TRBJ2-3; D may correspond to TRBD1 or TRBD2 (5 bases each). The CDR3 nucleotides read TGCAGTGCTGGGACCCGCACAGATACGCAGTATTTT. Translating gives CSAGTRTDTQYF.